Below are 8 T cell receptor beta chains sequenced from a single sample in a study of shared clonotypes between healthy human individuals. The table came from immunoSEQ multiplex PCR; TCRdb's copy has only in-frame clones and leaves some out. The sample shows around 2,000,000 clones, just under 95% of them seen only once. The naive CD8 fraction comprised CD45RO-negative cells positively selected for CCR7 and excluded terminally differentiated effector memory CD45RA+ cells. The sequenced sample was naive CD8+ T cells sorted from blood. Source of these receptors: a man aged 18-30 years in good health.

About this clone: This sample includes further DNA sequences coding for the same CDR3. The chain joins TRBV5-4 to TRBJ2-7; no clear D. CDR3 length: 13 amino acids. The germline V and J ends were trimmed by 4 bases and 0 bases, with 8 bases remaining between them. Germline values: CDR1 SGHNT, CDR2 YYREEE (reference sequence). The CDR3 nucleotides are TGTGCCAGCAGCCTTGCGAGCTCCTACGAGCAGTACTTC. Translating gives CASSLASSYEQYF.

The chain couples TRBV2 to TRBJ1-3, with D maybe TRBD1 (5 bases). The ends were cut back, 4 bases at V and 6 bases at J, with 13 bases in the middle. Germline V CDR1 and CDR2: SNHLY, FYNNEI. The CDR3 loop spans 14 amino acids. The CDR3 bases are TGTGCCAGCAGTGCGTGGGGGGGTGAAAACACCATATATTTT. It encodes CASSAWGGENTIYF.

Regarding this clone: Other DNA sequences in the sample encode the same CDR3. V usage is TRBV6-5 and J usage is TRBJ1-1, with D uncertain. The CDR3 extends over 12 amino acids. Trimming took 5 bases from V and 5 from J, leaving 9 bases between them. Per germline, CDR1 MNHEY and CDR2 SVGAGI. The CDR3 sequence: CASSPLGTEAFF. The CDR3 bases are TGTGCCAGCAGTCCCCTAGGGACTGAAGCTTTCTTT.

The chain couples TRBV28 to TRBJ2-7; D unclear. This CDR3 is built from 13 residues. Trimming pared 3 bases from V and 2 bases from J, leaving 8 bases between. The germline gives CDR1 MDHEN, CDR2 SYDVKM. The CDR3 protein is CASSLLHPYEQYF. For the CDR3, the DNA is TGTGCCAGCAGTTTGTTGCACCCCTACGAGCAGTACTTC.

The chain carries TRBV5-1 and TRBJ1-1, with D uncertain. The CDR3 sequence is 14 residues long. Trimming took 0 bases from V and 5 from J, leaving 11 bases between them. Germline values: CDR1 SGHRS, CDR2 YFSETQ. The CDR3 region has the DNA TGCGCCAGCAGCTTGGCGCCCTTAGGGACTGAAGCTTTCTTT. This encodes CASSLAPLGTEAFF.

This rearrangement joins TRBV4-3 to TRBJ1-4; 10 bases align to TRBD1. This CDR3 spans 15 amino acids. Germline values: CDR1 LGHNA, CDR2 YSLEER. V shed 7 bases, J shed 6 bases, and the junction held 8 bases outside the gene matches. The CDR3 DNA is TGCGCCAGCACCCCAGCCGGGACAGGGGATGAAAAACTGTTTTTT. Amino acids: CASTPAGTGDEKLFF.

Points on this clone: Other DNA sequences in the sample encode the same CDR3. The rearrangement uses TRBV28 and TRBJ1-1; D unclear. V gave up 3 bases and J gave up 3 bases, with 8 bases separating them. The CDR3 extends over 13 amino acids. Germline CDR1 and CDR2: MDHEN and SYDVKM. The CDR3 loop reads CASSFRLDTEAFF. The CDR3 DNA follows: TGTGCCAGCAGTTTCCGCCTGGACACTGAAGCTTTCTTT.

The chain uses TRBV6-5 and TRBJ2-3, with D tentatively TRBD1 or TRBD2 (5 bases each). V lost 0 bases and J lost 2, with 9 bases in between. This CDR3 contains 15 residues. Germline-derived CDR1 and CDR2 are MNHEY and SVGAGI. CDR3: CASSYSTGHTDTQYF. The DNA of the CDR3 is TGTGCCAGCAGTTACTCCACGGGGCACACAGATACGCAGTATTTT.